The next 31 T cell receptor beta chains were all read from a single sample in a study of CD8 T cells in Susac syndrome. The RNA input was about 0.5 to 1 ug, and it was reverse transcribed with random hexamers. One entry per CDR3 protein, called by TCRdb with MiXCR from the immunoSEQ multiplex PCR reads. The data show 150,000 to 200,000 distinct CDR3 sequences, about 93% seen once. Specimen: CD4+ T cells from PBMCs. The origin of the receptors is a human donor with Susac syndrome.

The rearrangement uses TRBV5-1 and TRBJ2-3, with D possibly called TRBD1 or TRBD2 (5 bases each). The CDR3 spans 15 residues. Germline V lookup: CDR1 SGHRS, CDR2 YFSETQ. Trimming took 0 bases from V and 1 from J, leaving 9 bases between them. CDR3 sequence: CASSLAGARTDTQYF. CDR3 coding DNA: TGCGCCAGCAGCTTGGCCGGGGCCCGCACAGATACGCAGTATTTT.

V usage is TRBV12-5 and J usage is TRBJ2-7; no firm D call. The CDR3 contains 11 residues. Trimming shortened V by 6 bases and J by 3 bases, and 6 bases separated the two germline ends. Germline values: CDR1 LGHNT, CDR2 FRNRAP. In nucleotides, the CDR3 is TGTGCTAGTGGATCCCGCTACGAGCAGTACTTC. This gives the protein CASGSRYEQYF.

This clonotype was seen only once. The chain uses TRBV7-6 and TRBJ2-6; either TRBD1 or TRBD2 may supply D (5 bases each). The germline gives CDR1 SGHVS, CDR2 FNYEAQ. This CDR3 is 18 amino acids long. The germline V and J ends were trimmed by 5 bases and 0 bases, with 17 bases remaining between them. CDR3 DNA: TGTGCCAGCAGCCCCCCGGGGACGGGACGCTCTGGGGCCAACGTCCTGACTTTC. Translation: CASSPPGTGRSGANVLTF.

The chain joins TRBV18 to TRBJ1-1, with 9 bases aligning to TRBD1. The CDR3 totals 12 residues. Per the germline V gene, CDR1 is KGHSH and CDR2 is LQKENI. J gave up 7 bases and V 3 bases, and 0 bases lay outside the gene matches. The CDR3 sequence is CASSPGQGEAFF. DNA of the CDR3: TGTGCCAGCTCACCGGGACAGGGTGAAGCTTTCTTT.

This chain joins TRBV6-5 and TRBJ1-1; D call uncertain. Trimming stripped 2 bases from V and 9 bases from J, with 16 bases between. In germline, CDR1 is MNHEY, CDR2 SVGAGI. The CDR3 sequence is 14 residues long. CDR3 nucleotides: TGTGCCAGCAGTTACCCCGGCGACCTAACAAAAGCTTTCTTT. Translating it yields CASSYPGDLTKAFF.

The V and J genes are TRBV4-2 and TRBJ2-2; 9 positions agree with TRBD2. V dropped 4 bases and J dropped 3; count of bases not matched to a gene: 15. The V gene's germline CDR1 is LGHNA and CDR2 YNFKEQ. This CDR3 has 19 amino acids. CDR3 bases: TGTGCCAGCAGCCGGCGGGGTAGCGGGAGAACAAAGGACACCGGGGAGCTGTTTTTT. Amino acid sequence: CASSRRGSGRTKDTGELFF.

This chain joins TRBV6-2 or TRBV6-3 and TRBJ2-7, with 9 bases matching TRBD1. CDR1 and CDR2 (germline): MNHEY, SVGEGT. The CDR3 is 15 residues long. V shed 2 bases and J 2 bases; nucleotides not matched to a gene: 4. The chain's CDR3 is CASSYNRGLPYEQYF. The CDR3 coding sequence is TGTGCCAGCAGTTACAACAGGGGGCTTCCCTACGAGCAGTACTTC.

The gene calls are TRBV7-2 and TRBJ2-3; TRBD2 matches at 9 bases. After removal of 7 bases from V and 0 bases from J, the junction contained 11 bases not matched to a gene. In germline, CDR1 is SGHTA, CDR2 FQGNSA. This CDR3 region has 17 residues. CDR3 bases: TGTGCCAGCACCCTAGCGGGGACCCTTTTTAGCACAGATACGCAGTATTTT. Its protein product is CASTLAGTLFSTDTQYF.

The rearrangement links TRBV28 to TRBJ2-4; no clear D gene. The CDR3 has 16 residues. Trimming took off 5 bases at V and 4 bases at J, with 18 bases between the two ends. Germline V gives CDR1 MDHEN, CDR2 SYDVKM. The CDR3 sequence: CASSPQRFGPKNIQYF. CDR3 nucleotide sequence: TGTGCCAGCAGTCCGCAACGCTTTGGGCCGAAAAACATTCAGTACTTC.

The CDR3 DNA follows: TGCAGCGTTGAGCAGGGGGCGGGCCAGTCGCAGTACTTC. Amino acid sequence: CSVEQGAGQSQYF. The chain employs TRBV29-1 and TRBJ2-7, with 8 bases matching TRBD1. The CDR3 runs to 13 residues. Germline trimming cut 3 bases from V and 9 bases from J; bases unmatched to any gene: 10. Germline V gene data show CDR1 as SQVTM and CDR2 as ANQGSEA.

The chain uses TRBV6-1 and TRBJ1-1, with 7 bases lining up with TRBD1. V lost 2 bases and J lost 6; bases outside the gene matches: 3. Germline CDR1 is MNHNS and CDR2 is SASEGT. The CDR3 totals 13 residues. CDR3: CASSEQGEAEAFF. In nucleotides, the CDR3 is TGTGCCAGCAGTGAACAGGGGGAGGCTGAAGCTTTCTTT.

The CDR3 region is CASSFPGSSLNEQFF. The CDR3 nucleotides are TGTGCCAGCAGTTTCCCAGGGTCTTCCCTCAATGAGCAGTTCTTC. This sequence joins TRBV2 and TRBJ2-1, with D maybe TRBD1 (5 bases). CDR1 and CDR2 (germline): SNHLY, FYNNEI. The CDR3 sequence is 15 residues long. V was shortened by 5 bases and J by 6 bases, with 17 bases between the two germline ends.

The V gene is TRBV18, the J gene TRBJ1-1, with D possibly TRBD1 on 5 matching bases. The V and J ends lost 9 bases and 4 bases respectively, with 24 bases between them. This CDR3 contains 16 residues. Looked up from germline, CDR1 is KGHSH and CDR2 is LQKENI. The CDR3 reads CASAATGGARSTEAFF. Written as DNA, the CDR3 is TGTGCCAGTGCCGCAACCGGCGGGGCGCGGAGCACTGAAGCTTTCTTT.

CDR3 protein: CASSVVGGNGDEQFF. The CDR3 DNA follows: TGTGCCAGCAGCGTAGTGGGGGGAAACGGGGATGAGCAGTTCTTC. V gene TRBV9 combines with J gene TRBJ2-1; a weak D match, TRBD2 (6 bases). Per germline, CDR1 SGDLS and CDR2 YYNGEE. Trimming stripped 0 bases from V and 8 bases from J, with 15 bases between. The CDR3 length is 15 residues.

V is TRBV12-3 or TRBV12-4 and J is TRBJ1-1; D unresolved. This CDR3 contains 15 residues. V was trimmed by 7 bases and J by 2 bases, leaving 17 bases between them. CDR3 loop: CASMVLEGRNTEAFF. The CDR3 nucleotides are TGTGCCAGCATGGTACTGGAAGGTAGAAACACTGAAGCTTTCTTT.

CDR3 in DNA: TGTGCCAGCAGCTTAGGGGCAGCGAACACCGGGGAGCTGTTTTTT. Translating gives CASSLGAANTGELFF. The rearrangement links TRBV7-2 to TRBJ2-2; D is unresolved. Deletions cut 1 base from V and 0 bases from J, with 6 bases between. The V gene's germline CDR1 is SGHTA and CDR2 FQGNSA. The CDR3 has 15 residues.

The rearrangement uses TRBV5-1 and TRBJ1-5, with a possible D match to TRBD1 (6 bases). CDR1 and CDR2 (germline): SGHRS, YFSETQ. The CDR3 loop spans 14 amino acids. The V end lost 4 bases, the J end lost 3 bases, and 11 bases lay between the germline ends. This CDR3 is CASSMGHPNQPQHF. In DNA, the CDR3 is TGCGCCAGCAGCATGGGACACCCCAATCAGCCCCAGCATTTT.

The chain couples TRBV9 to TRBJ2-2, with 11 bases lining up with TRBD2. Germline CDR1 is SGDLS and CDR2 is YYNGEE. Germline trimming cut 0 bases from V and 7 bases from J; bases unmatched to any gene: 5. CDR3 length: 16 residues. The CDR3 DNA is TGTGCCAGCAGCGTAGATAGCGGGAGGGTCGGCGGGGAGCTGTTTTTT. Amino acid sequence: CASSVDSGRVGGELFF.

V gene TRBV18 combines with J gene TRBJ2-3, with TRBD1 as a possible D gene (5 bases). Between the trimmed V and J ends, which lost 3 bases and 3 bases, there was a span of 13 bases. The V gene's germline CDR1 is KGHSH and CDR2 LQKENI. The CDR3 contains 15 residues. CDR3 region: CASSPWGQGTDTQYF. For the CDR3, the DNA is TGTGCCAGCTCACCGTGGGGCCAGGGAACAGATACGCAGTATTTT.

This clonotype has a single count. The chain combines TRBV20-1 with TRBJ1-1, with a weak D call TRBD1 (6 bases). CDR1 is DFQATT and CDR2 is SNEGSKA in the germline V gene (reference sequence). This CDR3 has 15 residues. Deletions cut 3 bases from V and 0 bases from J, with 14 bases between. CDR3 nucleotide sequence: TGCAGTGCTAGCTGGACAGTACGTATGAACACTGAAGCTTTCTTT. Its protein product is CSASWTVRMNTEAFF.

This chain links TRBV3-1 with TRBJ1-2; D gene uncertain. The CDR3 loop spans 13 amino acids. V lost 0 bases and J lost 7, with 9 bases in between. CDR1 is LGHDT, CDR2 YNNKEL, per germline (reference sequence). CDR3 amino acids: CASSQERVGGYTF. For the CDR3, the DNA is TGTGCCAGCAGCCAAGAGAGGGTTGGTGGCTACACCTTC.

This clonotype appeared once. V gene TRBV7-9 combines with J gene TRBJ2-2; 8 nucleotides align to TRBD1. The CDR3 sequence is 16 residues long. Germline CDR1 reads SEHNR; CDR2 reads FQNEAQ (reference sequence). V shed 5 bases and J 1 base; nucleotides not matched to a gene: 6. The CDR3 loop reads CASSPPGTGNTGELFF. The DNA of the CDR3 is TGTGCCAGCAGCCCTCCCGGGACAGGGAACACCGGGGAGCTGTTTTTT.

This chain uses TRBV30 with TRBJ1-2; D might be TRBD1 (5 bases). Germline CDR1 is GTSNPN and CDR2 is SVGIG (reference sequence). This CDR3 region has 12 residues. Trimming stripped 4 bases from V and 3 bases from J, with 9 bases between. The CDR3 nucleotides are TGTGCCTGGACCGACAGTTACTATGGCTACACCTTC. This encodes CAWTDSYYGYTF.

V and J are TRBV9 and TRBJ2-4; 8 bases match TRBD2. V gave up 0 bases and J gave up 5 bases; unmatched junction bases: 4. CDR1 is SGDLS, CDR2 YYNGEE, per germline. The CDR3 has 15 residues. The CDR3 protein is CASSVGVLAENIQYF. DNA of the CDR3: TGTGCCAGCAGCGTAGGTGTACTAGCGGAAAACATTCAGTACTTC.

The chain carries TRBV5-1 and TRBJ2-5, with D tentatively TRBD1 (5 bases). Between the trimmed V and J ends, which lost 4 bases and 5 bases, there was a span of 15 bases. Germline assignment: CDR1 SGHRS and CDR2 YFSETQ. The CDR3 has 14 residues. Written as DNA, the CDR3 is TGCGCCAGCAGCCTCCGCGCAGGGTGGGAGACCCAGTACTTC. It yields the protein CASSLRAGWETQYF.

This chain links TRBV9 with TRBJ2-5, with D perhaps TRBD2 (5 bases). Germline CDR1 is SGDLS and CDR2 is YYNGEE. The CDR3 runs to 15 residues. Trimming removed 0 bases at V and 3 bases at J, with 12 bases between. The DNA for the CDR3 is TGTGCCAGCAGCGTAGGGGGTTTCGGGGAAGAGACCCAGTACTTC. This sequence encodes CASSVGGFGEETQYF.

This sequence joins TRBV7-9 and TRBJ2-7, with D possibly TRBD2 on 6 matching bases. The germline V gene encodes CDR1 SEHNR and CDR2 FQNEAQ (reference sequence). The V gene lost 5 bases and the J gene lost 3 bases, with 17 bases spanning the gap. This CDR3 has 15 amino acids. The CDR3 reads CASSLRRLGNYEQYF. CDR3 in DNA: TGTGCCAGCAGCCTCCGCAGACTAGGTAACTACGAGCAGTACTTC.

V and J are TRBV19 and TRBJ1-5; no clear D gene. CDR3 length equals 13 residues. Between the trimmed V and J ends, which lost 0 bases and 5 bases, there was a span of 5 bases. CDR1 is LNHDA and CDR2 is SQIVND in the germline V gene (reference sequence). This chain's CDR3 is CASSIDRDQPQHF. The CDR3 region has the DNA TGTGCCAGTAGTATAGATAGGGATCAGCCCCAGCATTTT.

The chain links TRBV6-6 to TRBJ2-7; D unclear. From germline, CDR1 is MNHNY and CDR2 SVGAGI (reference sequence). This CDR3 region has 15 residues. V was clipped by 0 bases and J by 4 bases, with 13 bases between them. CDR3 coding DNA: TGTGCCAGCAGTTACTCCACCCTTACTACTTACGAGCAGTACTTC. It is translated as CASSYSTLTTYEQYF.

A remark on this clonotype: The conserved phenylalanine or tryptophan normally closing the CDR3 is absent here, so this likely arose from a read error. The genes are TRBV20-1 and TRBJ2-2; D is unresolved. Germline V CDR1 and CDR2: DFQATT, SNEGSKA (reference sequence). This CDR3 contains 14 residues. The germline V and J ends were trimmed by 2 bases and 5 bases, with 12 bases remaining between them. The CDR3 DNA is TGCAGTGCTAGAAGGGATCAAGGGACCGGGGAGCTGTTTGTT. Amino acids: CSARRDQGTGELFV.

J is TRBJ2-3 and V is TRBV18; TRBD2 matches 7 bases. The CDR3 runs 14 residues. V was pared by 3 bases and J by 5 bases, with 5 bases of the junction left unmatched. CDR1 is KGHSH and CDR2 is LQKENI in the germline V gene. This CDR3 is CASSPPSGIDTQYF. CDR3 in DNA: TGTGCCAGCTCACCTCCTAGCGGAATAGATACGCAGTATTTT.